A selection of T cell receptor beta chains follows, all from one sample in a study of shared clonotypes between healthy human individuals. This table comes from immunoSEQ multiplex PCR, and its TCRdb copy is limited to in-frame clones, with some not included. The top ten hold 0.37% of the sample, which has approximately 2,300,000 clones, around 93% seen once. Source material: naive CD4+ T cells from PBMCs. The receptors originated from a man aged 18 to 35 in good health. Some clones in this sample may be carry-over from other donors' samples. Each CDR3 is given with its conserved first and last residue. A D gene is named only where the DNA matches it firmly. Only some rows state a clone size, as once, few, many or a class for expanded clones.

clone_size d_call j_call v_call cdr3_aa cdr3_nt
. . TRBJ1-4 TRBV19 CASSIDGRGWEKLFF TGTGCCAGTAGTATCGATGGCAGGGGATGGGAAAAACTGTTTTTT
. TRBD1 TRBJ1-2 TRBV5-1 CASSPGQGRGYTF TGCGCCAGCAGCCCCGGACAGGGCCGCGGCTACACCTTC
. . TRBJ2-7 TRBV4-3 CASSQDRRYEQYF TGCGCCAGCAGCCAAGATAGACGGTACGAGCAGTACTTC
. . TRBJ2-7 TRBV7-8 CASSLVNPAAAYEQYF TGTGCCAGCAGCTTAGTGAATCCCGCGGCTGCCTACGAGCAGTACTTC
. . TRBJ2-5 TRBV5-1 CASSLVRGEEETQYF TGCGCCAGCAGCTTGGTCAGGGGAGAAGAGGAGACCCAGTACTTC
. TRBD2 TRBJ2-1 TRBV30 CAWNRGSGALSYNEQFF TGTGCCTGGAACCGGGGTAGCGGGGCCTTATCCTACAATGAGCAGTTCTTC
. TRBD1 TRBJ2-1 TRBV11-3 CASSLDAGGYNEQFF TGTGCCAGCAGCTTAGATGCAGGGGGATACAATGAGCAGTTCTTC
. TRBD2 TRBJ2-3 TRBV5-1 CASSLGLAETTSTDTQYF TGCGCCAGCAGCTTGGGGCTAGCGGAGACCACTAGCACAGATACGCAGTATTTT
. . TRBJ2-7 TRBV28 CASQGGGLRSYEQYF TGTGCCAGTCAAGGGGGGGGGCTCCGCTCCTACGAGCAGTACTTC
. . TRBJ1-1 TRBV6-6 CASSYAAGITEAFF TGTGCCAGCAGTTACGCCGCAGGGATTACTGAAGCTTTCTTT
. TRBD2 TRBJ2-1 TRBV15 CATSRGTSGRGGNEQFF TGTGCCACCAGCAGGGGGACTAGCGGGAGAGGGGGCAATGAGCAGTTCTTC
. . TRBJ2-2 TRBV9 CASSVTRGGELFF TGTGCCAGCAGCGTTACGCGAGGCGGGGAGCTGTTTTTT
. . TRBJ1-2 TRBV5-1 CASSLDPGALGYTF TGCGCCAGCAGCTTGGACCCGGGGGCGCTTGGCTACACCTTC
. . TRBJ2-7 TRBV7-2 CASSSLATSYEQYF TGTGCCAGCAGCTCCTTAGCAACTAGCTACGAGCAGTACTTC
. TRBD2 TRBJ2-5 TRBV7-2 CASITTRLAGVETQYF TGTGCCAGCATCACAACCCGGTTGGCGGGAGTGGAGACCCAGTACTTC
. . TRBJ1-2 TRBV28 CASSPGPGGGYTF TGTGCCAGCAGTCCAGGACCCGGTGGAGGCTACACCTTC
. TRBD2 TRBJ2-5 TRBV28 CASSPNGLAGLQETQYF TGTGCCAGCAGTCCTAACGGGCTAGCGGGGTTACAAGAGACCCAGTACTTC
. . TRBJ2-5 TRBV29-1 CSVERVTEFQYF TGCAGCGTTGAAAGAGTAACGGAGTTTCAGTACTTC
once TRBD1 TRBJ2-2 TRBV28 CASSPPGQGFTGELFF TGTGCCAGCAGTCCACCGGGACAGGGTTTCACCGGGGAGCTGTTTTTT
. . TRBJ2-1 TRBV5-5 CASSLWRDYNEQFF TGTGCCAGCAGCTTATGGCGGGACTACAATGAGCAGTTCTTC
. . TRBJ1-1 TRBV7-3 CASSFRGGGTEAFF TGTGCCAGCAGCTTCCGGGGGGGCGGCACTGAAGCTTTCTTT
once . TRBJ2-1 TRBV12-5 CASGLTSGTQGYNEQFF TGTGCTAGTGGTTTGACCTCCGGGACGCAAGGTTACAATGAGCAGTTCTTC
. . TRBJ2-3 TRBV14 CASSHTDTQYF TGTGCCAGCAGCCATACAGATACGCAGTATTTT
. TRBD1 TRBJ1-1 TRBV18 CASSPKLTGGKTEAFF TGTGCCAGCTCACCAAAATTAACAGGGGGCAAAACTGAAGCTTTCTTT
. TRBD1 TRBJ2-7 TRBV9 CASSSTGTGVEQYF TGTGCCAGCAGCTCAACCGGGACAGGGGTTGAGCAGTACTTC
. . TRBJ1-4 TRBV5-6 CASSLFNEKLFF TGTGCCAGCAGCTTGTTCAACGAAAAACTGTTTTTT
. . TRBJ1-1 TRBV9 CASSVGSRMNTEAFF TGTGCCAGCAGCGTAGGGTCGAGGATGAACACTGAAGCTTTCTTT
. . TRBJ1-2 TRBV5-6 CASSFLNTYGYTF TGTGCCAGCAGCTTTTTAAACACCTATGGCTACACCTTC
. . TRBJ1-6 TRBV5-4 CASSFLTGNSPLHF TGTGCCAGCAGCTTTTTAACAGGGAATTCACCCCTCCACTTT
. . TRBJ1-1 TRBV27 CASSLGRRPQLNTEAFF TGTGCCAGCAGTTTAGGCCGCCGACCACAGTTGAACACTGAAGCTTTCTTT
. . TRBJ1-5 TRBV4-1 CASSPNRDSNQPQHF TGCGCCAGCAGCCCAAACAGGGATAGCAATCAGCCCCAGCATTTT
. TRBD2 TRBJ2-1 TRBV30 CAGRSSGSHEQFF TGTGCCGGGCGGTCTAGCGGGAGTCATGAGCAGTTCTTC
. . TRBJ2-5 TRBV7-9 CASSLRVANQETQYF TGTGCCAGCAGCCTTAGGGTAGCGAACCAAGAGACCCAGTACTTC
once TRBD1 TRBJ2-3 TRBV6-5 CASSYSGRQGDTQYF TGTGCCAGCAGTTACTCCGGTAGACAGGGGGATACGCAGTATTTT
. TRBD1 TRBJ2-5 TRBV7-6 CASSWTGRGETQYF TGTGCCAGCAGCTGGACAGGTCGAGGGGAGACCCAGTACTTC
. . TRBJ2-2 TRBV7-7 CASSNTGELFF TGTGCCAGCAGTAACACCGGGGAGCTGTTTTTT
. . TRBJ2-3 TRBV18 CASSLRTDTQYF TGTGCCAGCTCACTACGCACAGATACGCAGTATTTT
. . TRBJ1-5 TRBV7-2 CASSLDSHQPQHF TGTGCCAGCAGCTTAGACTCTCATCAGCCCCAGCATTTT
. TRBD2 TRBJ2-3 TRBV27 CASSQGLFTDTQYF TGTGCCAGCAGTCAGGGACTATTCACAGATACGCAGTATTTT
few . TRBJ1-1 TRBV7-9 CASSARRDLEAFF TGTGCCAGCAGCGCGCGCAGGGACTTGGAAGCTTTCTTT
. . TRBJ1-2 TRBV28 CASVDHNYGYTF TGTGCCAGCGTGGACCATAACTATGGCTACACCTTC
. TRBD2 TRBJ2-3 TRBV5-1 CASAPLTSGSTDTQYF TGCGCCAGCGCACCTTTAACTAGCGGGAGTACAGATACGCAGTATTTT
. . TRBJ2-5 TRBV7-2 CASSAGQRLETQYF TGTGCCAGCAGCGCCGGACAGAGGTTAGAGACCCAGTACTTC
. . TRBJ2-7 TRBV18 CASSPGRDSRDEQYF TGTGCCAGCTCACCAGGTAGGGATTCCCGGGACGAGCAGTACTTC
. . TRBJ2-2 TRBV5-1 CASSLQQPGSTGELFF TGCGCCAGCAGCTTGCAGCAACCAGGGTCCACCGGGGAGCTGTTTTTT
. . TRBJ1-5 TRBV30 CATRTGNQPQHF TGTGCCACAAGAACAGGCAATCAGCCCCAGCATTTT
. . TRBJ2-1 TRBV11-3 CASSSPGDSYNEQFF TGTGCCAGCAGCTCTCCGGGGGACTCCTACAATGAGCAGTTCTTC
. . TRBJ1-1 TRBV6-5 CASRTDRSPGTEAFF TGTGCCAGCAGGACCGACAGGTCGCCTGGAACTGAAGCTTTCTTT
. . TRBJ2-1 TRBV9 CASSVHPTPGGYLNEQFF TGTGCCAGCAGCGTCCACCCTACCCCCGGGGGCTATTTAAATGAGCAGTTCTTC
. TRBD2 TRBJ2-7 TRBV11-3 CASSLGGGSYEQYF TGTGCCAGCAGCTTAGGCGGGGGCTCCTACGAGCAGTACTTC
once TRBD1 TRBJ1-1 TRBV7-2 CASSLLRDRGAEAFF TGTGCCAGCAGCCTTCTCCGGGACAGGGGAGCTGAAGCTTTCTTT
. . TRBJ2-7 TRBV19 CASSRTGFYEQYF TGTGCCAGTAGTCGAACAGGGTTCTACGAGCAGTACTTC
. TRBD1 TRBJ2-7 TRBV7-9 CASSPGTGGFYEQYF TGTGCCAGCAGCCCCGGGACAGGGGGCTTCTACGAGCAGTACTTC
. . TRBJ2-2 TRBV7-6 CASSFFVTGELFF TGTGCCAGCAGCTTTTTCGTAACCGGGGAGCTGTTTTTT
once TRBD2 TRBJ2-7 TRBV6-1 CASSTNRGLNF TGTGCCAGCAGTACGAACCGGGGACTAAACTTC
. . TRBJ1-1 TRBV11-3 CASSRGQPFEAFF TGTGCCAGCAGCCGAGGGCAGCCTTTCGAAGCTTTCTTT
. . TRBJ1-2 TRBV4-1 CASSQGVFNYGYTF TGCGCCAGCAGCCAGGGGGTTTTTAACTATGGCTACACCTTC
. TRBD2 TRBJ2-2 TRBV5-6 CASSYGTSGGELFF TGTGCCAGCAGCTACGGGACTAGCGGCGGGGAGCTGTTTTTT
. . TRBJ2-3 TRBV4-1 CASSQVQSTDTQYF TGCGCCAGCAGCCAAGTTCAGAGCACAGATACGCAGTATTTT
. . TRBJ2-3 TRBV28 CASAQLGRSTDTQYF TGTGCCAGCGCACAGCTTGGACGAAGCACAGATACGCAGTATTTT